Presented here are 31 T cell receptor beta chains from one specimen sequenced in a study of Ad26.COV2.S vaccination and SARS-CoV-2 variants. Documented treatment: roughly 20 received Ad26.COV2.S at low or high dose, single or two shots; about 5 received placebo; per-sample allocation not given. Day 63 following the first vaccine or placebo injection was when the samples were taken. The data were produced by immunoSEQ multiplex PCR, yet TCRdb's version contains in-frame clones alone and is incomplete. The sample has 400,000 to 450,000 clones; around 92% are singletons. The sequences come from peripheral blood, collected in a trial of Ad26.COV2.S vaccine versus placebo. These receptors all come from a person between 18 and 59 years old who received the Ad26.COV2.S COVID-19 vaccine or a placebo.

The rearrangement joins TRBV4-3 to TRBJ2-1; TRBD1 agrees at 9 bases. The germline V gene encodes CDR1 LGHNA and CDR2 YSLEER. V trimming: 0 bases; J trimming: 3 bases; junction bases outside the gene matches: 3. This CDR3 region has 16 residues. This chain's CDR3 is CASSQDWTGDYNEQFF. The CDR3 nucleotides are TGCGCCAGCAGCCAAGATTGGACAGGGGACTACAATGAGCAGTTCTTC.

This clone is a singleton in its sample. The V and J genes are TRBV6-6 and TRBJ2-1; perhaps TRBD2 as D (6 bases). CDR1 is MNHNY, CDR2 SVGAGI, per germline (reference sequence). The CDR3 runs to 15 residues. Trimming shortened V by 0 bases and J by 3 bases, and 9 bases separated the two germline ends. The CDR3 protein is CASSYSPGGYNEQFF. CDR3 coding DNA: TGTGCCAGCAGTTACTCGCCCGGGGGCTACAATGAGCAGTTCTTC.

CDR3 bases: TGCGCCAGCAGCCAGTCCCGGGACAGGGATAATTCACCCCTCCACTTT. The encoded protein is CASSQSRDRDNSPLHF. The J gene is TRBJ1-6, the V gene TRBV4-1, with 9 bases identical to TRBD1. The V segment lost 3 bases and the J segment 5 bases; nucleotides outside the gene matches: 5. The CDR3 sequence is 16 residues long. Per the germline V gene, CDR1 is MGHRA and CDR2 is YSYEKL.

V gene TRBV5-1 combines with J gene TRBJ2-7, with D possibly being TRBD1 (6 bases). V dropped 0 bases and J dropped 2 bases, with 9 bases sitting between them. The CDR3 is 14 residues long. Germline CDR1 SGHRS, CDR2 YFSETQ. The CDR3 loop is CASSLGGPTYEQYF. CDR3 nucleotide sequence: TGCGCCAGCAGCTTGGGGGGGCCCACCTACGAGCAGTACTTC.

This clone occurred once. This sequence joins TRBV15 and TRBJ2-3, with TRBD2 matching over 9 bases. CDR1 is LNHNV and CDR2 is YYDKDF in the germline V gene (reference sequence). The CDR3 covers 16 residues. With V trimmed by 0 bases and J by 3 bases, 4 bases remained unmatched. The CDR3 loop is CATSRDPSGVTDTQYF. The CDR3 coding sequence is TGTGCCACCAGCAGAGATCCTAGCGGGGTTACAGATACGCAGTATTTT.

The chain's CDR3 is CASSRLTGQETQYF. The CDR3 bases are TGTGCCAGCAGTCGCTTGACCGGCCAAGAGACCCAGTACTTC. The genes are TRBV11-2 and TRBJ2-5; D unclear. The germline gives CDR1 SGHAT, CDR2 FQNNGV. The V end was cut by 6 bases, the J end by 1 base, with 12 bases between. CDR3 length: 14 amino acids.

The rearrangement joins TRBV2 to TRBJ1-2, with 9 bases aligning to TRBD1. CDR3 length equals 17 residues. The germline CDR1 and CDR2 sequences are SNHLY and FYNNEI. Trimming took 4 bases from V and 3 from J; bases not matched to a gene: 12. The CDR3 is CASSVTGQGRFYYGYTF. In nucleotides, the CDR3 is TGTGCCAGCAGTGTTACGGGACAGGGAAGGTTCTACTATGGCTACACCTTC.

The rearrangement uses TRBV18 and TRBJ1-6; maybe TRBD1 (5 bases). V was cut by 2 bases and J by 13 bases, with 24 bases left in between. The CDR3 is 17 residues long. CDR1 and CDR2 (germline): KGHSH, LQKENI. CDR3 protein: CASSPTTTGRGLGPLHF. The DNA of the CDR3 is TGTGCCAGCTCACCAACGACTACAGGTAGAGGTCTTGGGCCCCTCCACTTT.

The chain combines TRBV29-1 with TRBJ1-5; the match to TRBD1 covers 9 bases. The CDR3 extends over 18 amino acids. In germline, CDR1 is SQVTM, CDR2 ANQGSEA. V was clipped by 7 bases and J by 0 bases; unmatched bases: 16. In DNA, the CDR3 is TGCAGCGCCGAGGTAGACAGGGGGAATAATTATAGCAATCAGCCCCAGCATTTT. Translating gives CSAEVDRGNNYSNQPQHF.

The chain carries TRBV11-2 and TRBJ2-3, with a tentative D call TRBD2 (5 bases). CDR1 and CDR2 from the germline V gene are SGHAT and FQNNGV. V lost 1 base and J 2 bases, leaving 10 bases between the germline ends. The CDR3 is 15 residues long. The CDR3 bases are TGTGCCAGCAGCTTAGCGGGGAGAACCACAGATACGCAGTATTTT. This codes for CASSLAGRTTDTQYF.

The rearrangement joins TRBV7-2 to TRBJ1-3; D may be TRBD1 (5 bases). Between the trimmed V and J ends, which lost 0 bases and 0 bases, there was a span of 12 bases. The CDR3 extends over 17 amino acids. Germline-derived CDR1 and CDR2 are SGHTA and FQGNSA. In nucleotides, the CDR3 is TGTGCCAGCAGCTTAGCGTTCCGGGGGGGCTCTGGAAACACCATATATTTT. This sequence encodes CASSLAFRGGSGNTIYF.

V usage is TRBV11-2 and J usage is TRBJ1-6; 8 bases are shared with TRBD1. V shed 5 bases, J shed 7 bases, and the junction held 7 bases outside the gene matches. CDR1 is SGHAT, CDR2 FQNNGV, per germline. This CDR3 comprises 15 residues. CDR3 DNA: TGTGCCAGCAGCCGGAGGACAGGGCAGAATTCACCCCTCCACTTT. Translated: CASSRRTGQNSPLHF. Full variable domain (rest looked up from reference TRBV11-2 and TRBJ1-6): EAGVAQSPRYKIIEKRQSVAFWCNPISGHATLYWYQQILGQGPKLLIQFQNNGVVDDSQLPKDRFSAERLKGVDSTLKIQPAKLEDSAVYLCASSRRTGQNSPLHFGNGTRLTVT.

V usage is TRBV6-5 and J usage is TRBJ2-7; the match to TRBD1 covers 7 bases. Germline CDR1 reads MNHEY; CDR2 reads SVGAGI. The CDR3 contains 13 residues. V lost 6 bases, J lost 3 bases, and 5 bases stayed unmatched. The chain's CDR3 is CASRGDRLYEQYF. The DNA for the CDR3 is TGTGCCAGCAGGGGGGACAGACTCTACGAGCAGTACTTC.

This clone was seen only once. The chain links TRBV27 to TRBJ2-2; TRBD2 might be the D (5 bases). The CDR3 loop spans 13 amino acids. The V gene's germline CDR1 is MNHEY and CDR2 SMNVEV (reference sequence). V was cut by 5 bases and J by 7 bases, with 11 bases left in between. CDR3 DNA: TGTGCCAGCAGTCGGCCCGAGGGCGGGGAGCTGTTTTTT. Amino acid sequence: CASSRPEGGELFF.

CDR3 sequence: CASSIGRLGYTF. The CDR3 DNA follows: TGTGCCAGTAGTATCGGCCGTTTAGGCTACACCTTC. The rearrangement links TRBV19 to TRBJ1-2, with D unresolved. The CDR3 extends over 12 amino acids. The V end lost 3 bases, the J end lost 8 bases, and 10 bases lay between the germline ends. Germline V gene sequence: CDR1 LNHDA, CDR2 SQIVND (reference sequence).

V is TRBV7-8 and J is TRBJ2-1, with D maybe TRBD2 (7 bases). From germline, CDR1 is SGHVS and CDR2 FQNEAQ. The CDR3 contains 17 residues. The V gene lost 4 bases and the J gene lost 3 bases, with 19 bases spanning the gap. The CDR3 reads CASSSISGGPYYNEQFF. The CDR3 DNA reads TGTGCCAGCAGCTCCATTTCGGGGGGCCCTTACTACAATGAGCAGTTCTTC.

The genes are TRBV5-4 and TRBJ2-5; 7 bases agree with TRBD1. The V and J ends lost 4 bases and 3 bases, in that order; junction bases with no gene match: 6. The CDR3 is 14 residues long. Germline CDR1 and CDR2: SGHNT and YYREEE (reference sequence). CDR3 amino acids: CASSPTGYEETQYF. DNA for the CDR3: TGTGCCAGCAGCCCGACAGGGTATGAAGAGACCCAGTACTTC.

The rearrangement uses TRBV7-9 and TRBJ1-4, with D perhaps matching TRBD1 (6 bases). This CDR3 is 13 amino acids long. Trimming left V 3 bases short and J 11 bases short, with 13 bases between. Germline CDR1 and CDR2: SEHNR and FQNEAQ (reference sequence). CDR3 loop: CASSLRGTDKLFF. As DNA, the CDR3 is TGTGCCAGCAGCTTGAGGGGGACGGATAAACTGTTTTTT.

In DNA form, the CDR3 reads TGTGCCATCGCGACAGGGGGTTCCTACAATGAGCAGTTCTTC. Translation gives CAIATGGSYNEQFF. The rearrangement joins TRBV6-5 to TRBJ2-1, with 9 bases lining up with TRBD1. This CDR3 is 14 amino acids long. V was pared by 10 bases and J by 1 base, with 5 bases of the junction left unmatched. Germline lookup yields CDR1 MNHEY and CDR2 SVGAGI.

The chain links TRBV9 to TRBJ1-2; D uncertain. The V gene's germline CDR1 is SGDLS and CDR2 YYNGEE. V shed 0 bases and J shed 2 bases, with 8 bases lying between them. This CDR3 has 14 amino acids. The CDR3 DNA reads TGTGCCAGCAGCGTAGCCGGACTAAACTATGGCTACACCTTC. This codes for CASSVAGLNYGYTF.

The CDR3 reads CASSLDGASETQYF. CDR3 in DNA: TGTGCCAGCAGCTTAGATGGTGCCTCAGAGACCCAGTACTTC. The chain has TRBV11-3 and TRBJ2-5, with D unclear. Germline lookup yields CDR1 SGHNT and CDR2 YENEEA. V was trimmed by 0 bases and J by 4 bases, leaving 9 bases between them. The CDR3 consists of 14 residues.

This rearrangement joins TRBV2 to TRBJ2-7; D call uncertain. CDR1 and CDR2 from the germline V gene are SNHLY and FYNNEI. V dropped 3 bases and J dropped 0 bases, with 9 bases sitting between them. This CDR3 is 14 amino acids long. The CDR3: CASSEPISSYEQYF. The CDR3 DNA follows: TGTGCCAGCAGTGAGCCGATAAGCTCCTACGAGCAGTACTTC.

The rearrangement links TRBV5-4 to TRBJ1-4; 7 nucleotides align to TRBD1. CDR3 length: 15 residues. The germline gives CDR1 SGHNT, CDR2 YYREEE (reference sequence). J lost 3 bases, V lost 3 bases, and 5 bases had no gene match. CDR3 nucleotides: TGTGCCAGCAGCTCCGGACAGGCCTCTAATGAAAAACTGTTTTTT. This translates into CASSSGQASNEKLFF. Complete variable domain (other parts from reference TRBV5-4 and TRBJ1-4): ETGVTQSPTHLIKTRGQQVTLRCSSQSGHNTVSWYQQALGQGPQFIFQYYREEENGRGNFPPRFSGLQFPNYSSELNVNALELDDSALYLCASSSGQASNEKLFFGSGTQLSVL.

The V and J genes are TRBV5-4 and TRBJ2-7; 9 bases map to TRBD1. Losses at the gene ends were 2 bases for V and 4 bases for J; bases not matched to a gene: 4. The CDR3 runs to 14 residues. Germline CDR1 is SGHNT and CDR2 is YYREEE (reference sequence). CDR3 DNA: TGTGCCAGCAGCTTACGGGACAGGGATTACGAGCAGTACTTC. It translates to CASSLRDRDYEQYF.

The V and J genes are TRBV7-2 and TRBJ1-6; 7 bases are a match to TRBD1. Trimming removed 5 bases from V and 6 bases from J; junction bases left unmatched: 7. The CDR3 loop spans 15 amino acids. Germline V gene data show CDR1 as SGHTA and CDR2 as FQGNSA. CDR3 nucleotide sequence: TGTGCCAGCAGCATGCACAGGGGAGGTAATTCACCCCTCCACTTT. This encodes CASSMHRGGNSPLHF.

The chain recombines TRBV19 with TRBJ2-6; weak D call: TRBD1 (5 bases). Per the germline V gene, CDR1 is LNHDA and CDR2 is SQIVND (reference sequence). Trimming removed 5 bases at V and 1 base at J, with 12 bases between. This CDR3 has 16 residues. CDR3 residues: CASSVQAYSGANVLTF. The DNA of the CDR3 is TGTGCCAGTAGTGTACAGGCTTATTCTGGGGCCAACGTCCTGACTTTC.

The chain uses TRBV15 and TRBJ2-1, with 12 bases fitting TRBD2. This CDR3 is built from 15 residues. V lost 1 base and J lost 15; bases outside the gene matches: 10. CDR1 LNHNV and CDR2 YYDKDF come from the germline V gene (reference sequence). The CDR3 nucleotides are TGTGCCACCAGCAGAGGACGGACTAGCGGGGCCCTGGGGTTCTTC. Its translation: CATSRGRTSGALGFF.

The chain joins TRBV6-2 or TRBV6-3 to TRBJ2-2; D call uncertain. The V end lost 6 bases, the J end lost 2 bases, and 10 bases lay between the germline ends. Germline CDR1 and CDR2: MNHEY and SVGEGT. The CDR3 loop spans 14 amino acids. The CDR3: CASSFFRNTGELFF. CDR3 DNA: TGTGCCAGCAGCTTTTTCCGCAACACCGGGGAGCTGTTTTTT.

This rearrangement joins TRBV5-1 to TRBJ2-1; 11 nucleotides align to TRBD2. The CDR3 covers 16 residues. Germline V gene sequence: CDR1 SGHRS, CDR2 YFSETQ. V shed 4 bases, J shed 7 bases, and the junction held 10 bases outside the gene matches. The CDR3 coding sequence is TGCGCCAGCAGCCGCCAAACCGGGACTAGCGGTAATGAGCAGTTCTTC. Translating it yields CASSRQTGTSGNEQFF.

This clone was seen once. The DNA for the CDR3 is TGTGCCAGCACGGGTCGGGCAGCTAACTATGGCTACACCTTC. Its translation is CASTGRAANYGYTF. The chain couples TRBV27 to TRBJ1-2; D is undetermined. Looked up from germline, CDR1 is MNHEY and CDR2 is SMNVEV (reference sequence). V lost 7 bases, J lost 0 bases, and 12 bases lay in between. The CDR3 length is 14 residues.

The V call is TRBV30, the J call TRBJ2-5; D might be TRBD1 (5 bases). The CDR3 is 15 residues long. The V end lost 2 bases, the J end lost 5 bases, and 18 bases lay between the germline ends. Germline CDR1 and CDR2: GTSNPN and SVGIG (reference sequence). The CDR3 protein is CAWSRLIGVYETQYF. CDR3 in DNA: TGTGCCTGGAGTCGGTTAATAGGGGTGTACGAGACCCAGTACTTC.